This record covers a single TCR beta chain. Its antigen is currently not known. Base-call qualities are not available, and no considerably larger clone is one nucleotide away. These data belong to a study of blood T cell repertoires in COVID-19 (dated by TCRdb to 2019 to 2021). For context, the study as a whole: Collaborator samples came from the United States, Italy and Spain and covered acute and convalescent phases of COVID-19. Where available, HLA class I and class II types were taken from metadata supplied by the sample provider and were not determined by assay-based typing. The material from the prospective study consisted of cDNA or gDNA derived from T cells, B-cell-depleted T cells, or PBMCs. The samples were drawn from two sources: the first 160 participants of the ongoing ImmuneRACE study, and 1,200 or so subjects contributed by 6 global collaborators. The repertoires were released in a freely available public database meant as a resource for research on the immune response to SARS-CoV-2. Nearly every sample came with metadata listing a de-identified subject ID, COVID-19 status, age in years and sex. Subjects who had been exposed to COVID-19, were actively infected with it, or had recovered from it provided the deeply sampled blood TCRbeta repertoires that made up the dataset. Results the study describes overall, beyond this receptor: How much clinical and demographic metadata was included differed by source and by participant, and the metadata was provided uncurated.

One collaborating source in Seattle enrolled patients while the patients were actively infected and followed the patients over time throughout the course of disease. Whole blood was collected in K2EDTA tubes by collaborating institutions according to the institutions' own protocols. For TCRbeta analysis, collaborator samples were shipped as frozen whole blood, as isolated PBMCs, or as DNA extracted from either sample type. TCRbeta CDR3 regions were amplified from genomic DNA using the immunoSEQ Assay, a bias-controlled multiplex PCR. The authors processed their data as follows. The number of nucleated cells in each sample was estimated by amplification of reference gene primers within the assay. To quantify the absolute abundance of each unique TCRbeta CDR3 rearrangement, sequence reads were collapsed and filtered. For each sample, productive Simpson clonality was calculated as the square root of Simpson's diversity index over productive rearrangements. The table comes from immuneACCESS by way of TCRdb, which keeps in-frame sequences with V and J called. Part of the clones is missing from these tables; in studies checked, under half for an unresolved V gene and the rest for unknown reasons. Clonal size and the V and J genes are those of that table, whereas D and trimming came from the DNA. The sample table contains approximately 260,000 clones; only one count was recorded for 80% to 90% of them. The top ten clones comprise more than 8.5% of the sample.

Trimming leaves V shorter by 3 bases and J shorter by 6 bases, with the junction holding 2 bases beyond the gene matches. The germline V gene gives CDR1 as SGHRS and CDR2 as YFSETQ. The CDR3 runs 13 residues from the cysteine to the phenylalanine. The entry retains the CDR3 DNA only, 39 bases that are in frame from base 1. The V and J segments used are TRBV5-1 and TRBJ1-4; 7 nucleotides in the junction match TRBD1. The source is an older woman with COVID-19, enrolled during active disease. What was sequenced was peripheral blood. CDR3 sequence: CASSYGTDEKLFF. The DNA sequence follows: TGCGCCAGCAGCTACGGGACAGATGAAAAACTGTTTTTT.